A selection of T cell receptor beta chains follows, all from one sample in a study of cytomegalovirus exposure and HLA in healthy donors. Sequencing used immunoSEQ multiplex PCR; TCRdb keeps in-frame clones, though not all of them. The data contain 140,000 to 150,000 clones, about four fifths of them seen just once; the ten biggest clones take up 4.3%. Sequencing used PBMCs. The receptors here all came from a woman between 40 and 50 years old in good health and CMV-seropositive. Both conserved end residues are part of each CDR3. Fields, in order: J gene, D gene, V gene, clone size, CDR3 protein, CDR3 DNA. The D gene is left open where the match is weak. Not every row has a clone size; where given, it reads once, few, many or a size class.

j_gene: TRBJ2-1
d_gene: TRBD1
v_gene: TRBV6-5
abundance: NA
CDR3aa: CASSYDRVIYNEQFF
CDR3nt: TGTGCCAGCAGTTACGACAGGGTAATATACAATGAGCAGTTCTTC

j_gene: TRBJ2-2
d_gene: TRBD1
v_gene: TRBV25-1
abundance: once
CDR3aa: CASRGTGETGELFF
CDR3nt: TGTGCCAGCCGAGGGACAGGGGAAACCGGGGAGCTGTTTTTT

j_gene: TRBJ2-1
d_gene: NA
v_gene: TRBV5-6
abundance: once
CDR3aa: CASSWGDNEQFF
CDR3nt: TGTGCCAGCAGTTGGGGGGACAATGAGCAGTTCTTC

j_gene: TRBJ2-2
d_gene: NA
v_gene: TRBV4-3
abundance: NA
CDR3aa: CASSQVYPTGELFF
CDR3nt: TGCGCCAGCAGCCAAGTGTATCCCACCGGGGAGCTGTTTTTT

j_gene: TRBJ2-1
d_gene: TRBD2
v_gene: TRBV5-4
abundance: NA
CDR3aa: CASSGGSSGSLSYNEQFF
CDR3nt: TGTGCCAGCAGCGGGGGGTCTAGCGGGAGTTTGTCCTACAATGAGCAGTTCTTC

j_gene: TRBJ1-5
d_gene: TRBD1
v_gene: TRBV15
abundance: once
CDR3aa: CATSRDRVNQPQHF
CDR3nt: TGTGCCACCAGCCGGGACAGGGTCAATCAGCCCCAGCATTTT

j_gene: TRBJ1-4
d_gene: NA
v_gene: TRBV5-1
abundance: NA
CDR3aa: CASSSAGGNEKLFF
CDR3nt: TGCGCCAGCAGCTCCGCAGGAGGAAATGAAAAACTGTTTTTT

j_gene: TRBJ2-5
d_gene: NA
v_gene: TRBV11-2
abundance: once
CDR3aa: CASSLGAQETQYF
CDR3nt: TGTGCCAGCAGCTTAGGGGCTCAAGAGACCCAGTACTTC

j_gene: TRBJ2-7
d_gene: NA
v_gene: TRBV30
abundance: NA
CDR3aa: CAWTQTASSYEQYF
CDR3nt: TGTGCCTGGACCCAAACGGCTAGCTCCTACGAGCAGTACTTC

j_gene: TRBJ2-1
d_gene: NA
v_gene: TRBV5-1
abundance: NA
CDR3aa: CASSSGWGQGSYNEQFF
CDR3nt: TGCGCCAGCAGCTCAGGGTGGGGGCAGGGCTCTTACAATGAGCAGTTCTTC

j_gene: TRBJ1-3
d_gene: NA
v_gene: TRBV15
abundance: few
CDR3aa: CATSREHLWSSGNTIYF
CDR3nt: TGTGCCACCAGCAGAGAACATTTGTGGAGCTCTGGAAACACCATATATTTT

j_gene: TRBJ2-5
d_gene: NA
v_gene: TRBV2
abundance: once
CDR3aa: CASSEAAFLRAQYF
CDR3nt: TGTGCCAGCAGTGAAGCCGCCTTTTTGAGGGCCCAGTACTTC

j_gene: TRBJ1-2
d_gene: NA
v_gene: TRBV27
abundance: NA
CDR3aa: CASSLVVPPRGYTF
CDR3nt: TGTGCCAGCAGTTTAGTTGTCCCCCCTCGGGGCTACACCTTC

j_gene: TRBJ2-5
d_gene: NA
v_gene: TRBV7-2
abundance: NA
CDR3aa: CASSLAFREQYF
CDR3nt: TGTGCCAGCAGCTTAGCCTTTCGTGAGCAGTACTTC

j_gene: TRBJ1-2
d_gene: TRBD1
v_gene: TRBV27
abundance: NA
CDR3aa: CASSPPGQGVYGYTF
CDR3nt: TGTGCCAGCAGTCCACCGGGACAGGGGGTCTATGGCTACACCTTC

j_gene: TRBJ2-5
d_gene: TRBD2
v_gene: TRBV5-1
abundance: NA
CDR3aa: CASSYQIAGGRETQYF
CDR3nt: TGCGCCAGCAGCTATCAAATAGCGGGTGGAAGGGAGACCCAGTACTTC

j_gene: TRBJ2-1
d_gene: NA
v_gene: TRBV18
abundance: few
CDR3aa: CASSPTASDGGWNEQFF
CDR3nt: TGTGCCAGCTCACCTACAGCCTCCGATGGAGGGTGGAATGAGCAGTTCTTC

j_gene: TRBJ1-1
d_gene: TRBD1
v_gene: TRBV6-4
abundance: NA
CDR3aa: CASSEQGANTEAFF
CDR3nt: TGTGCCAGCAGTGAACAGGGGGCGAACACTGAAGCTTTCTTT

j_gene: TRBJ2-3
d_gene: TRBD2
v_gene: TRBV28
abundance: NA
CDR3aa: CASSLKERGRLTDTQYF
CDR3nt: TGTGCCAGCAGTTTGAAGGAGCGGGGCCGGCTCACAGATACGCAGTATTTT

j_gene: TRBJ2-1
d_gene: TRBD2
v_gene: TRBV5-1
abundance: once
CDR3aa: CASSWGLAGGRDYNEQFF
CDR3nt: TGCGCCAGCAGCTGGGGACTAGCGGGGGGGAGGGACTACAATGAGCAGTTCTTC

j_gene: TRBJ2-7
d_gene: NA
v_gene: TRBV6-1
abundance: NA
CDR3aa: CASSDGQGYEQYF
CDR3nt: TGTGCCAGCAGTGATGGTCAGGGCTACGAGCAGTACTTC

j_gene: TRBJ2-2
d_gene: TRBD1
v_gene: TRBV19
abundance: NA
CDR3aa: CASKDRAPGELFF
CDR3nt: TGTGCCAGTAAAGACAGGGCGCCCGGGGAGCTGTTTTTT

j_gene: TRBJ1-1
d_gene: NA
v_gene: TRBV15
abundance: NA
CDR3aa: CATLVRGSAEAFF
CDR3nt: TGTGCCACATTGGTCAGGGGATCTGCTGAAGCTTTCTTT

j_gene: TRBJ2-1
d_gene: TRBD2
v_gene: TRBV7-3
abundance: NA
CDR3aa: CASSPSGDFNEQFF
CDR3nt: TGTGCCAGCAGTCCTAGCGGGGACTTCAATGAGCAGTTCTTC

j_gene: TRBJ1-5
d_gene: TRBD1
v_gene: TRBV2
abundance: NA
CDR3aa: CASSSDRGVPGDQPQHF
CDR3nt: TGTGCCAGCAGTTCAGACAGGGGGGTCCCGGGCGATCAGCCCCAGCATTTT

j_gene: TRBJ1-4
d_gene: NA
v_gene: TRBV19
abundance: NA
CDR3aa: CASSIGGPNEKLFF
CDR3nt: TGTGCCAGTAGTATCGGAGGGCCTAATGAAAAACTGTTTTTT

j_gene: TRBJ2-7
d_gene: NA
v_gene: TRBV27
abundance: NA
CDR3aa: CASSLLAQPLYEQYF
CDR3nt: TGTGCCAGCAGTTTATTAGCCCAACCTCTCTACGAGCAGTACTTC

j_gene: TRBJ2-3
d_gene: NA
v_gene: TRBV18
abundance: NA
CDR3aa: CASSQTTSTDTQYF
CDR3nt: TGTGCCAGCTCACAAACTACTAGCACAGATACGCAGTATTTT

j_gene: TRBJ1-1
d_gene: TRBD1
v_gene: TRBV7-9
abundance: NA
CDR3aa: CASSSRTGGMNTEAFF
CDR3nt: TGTGCCAGCAGCTCCCGGACAGGGGGCATGAACACTGAAGCTTTCTTT

j_gene: TRBJ2-7
d_gene: NA
v_gene: TRBV29-1
abundance: NA
CDR3aa: CSVAYGGGEQYF
CDR3nt: TGCAGCGTTGCATACGGTGGTGGTGAGCAGTACTTC

j_gene: TRBJ2-1
d_gene: NA
v_gene: TRBV28
abundance: NA
CDR3aa: CASSSDISPQFF
CDR3nt: TGTGCCAGCAGTTCCGACATATCCCCCCAGTTCTTC

j_gene: TRBJ1-6
d_gene: TRBD1
v_gene: TRBV6-1
abundance: NA
CDR3aa: CASVTGDNSPLHF
CDR3nt: TGTGCCAGCGTGACAGGGGATAATTCACCCCTCCACTTT

j_gene: TRBJ2-3
d_gene: TRBD1
v_gene: TRBV2
abundance: NA
CDR3aa: CASNRGPTDTQYF
CDR3nt: TGTGCCAGCAACAGGGGGCCCACAGATACGCAGTATTTT

j_gene: TRBJ1-1
d_gene: NA
v_gene: TRBV27
abundance: NA
CDR3aa: CASSHQGVEAFF
CDR3nt: TGTGCCAGCAGTCACCAAGGGGTCGAAGCTTTCTTT

j_gene: TRBJ2-7
d_gene: TRBD2
v_gene: TRBV27
abundance: NA
CDR3aa: CASSPGLYYEQYF
CDR3nt: TGTGCCAGCAGTCCGGGACTATACTACGAGCAGTACTTC

j_gene: TRBJ2-6
d_gene: NA
v_gene: TRBV5-5
abundance: NA
CDR3aa: CASSLATDVLTF
CDR3nt: TGTGCCAGCAGCTTGGCCACGGACGTCCTGACTTTC

j_gene: TRBJ1-5
d_gene: NA
v_gene: TRBV5-1
abundance: NA
CDR3aa: CASSPDGRQFGRNQPQHF
CDR3nt: TGCGCCAGCAGCCCGGACGGACGACAGTTTGGTCGTAATCAGCCCCAGCATTTT

j_gene: TRBJ1-4
d_gene: NA
v_gene: TRBV7-2
abundance: NA
CDR3aa: CASSLGGVYNEKLFF
CDR3nt: TGTGCCAGCAGCCTCGGAGGGGTTTATAATGAAAAACTGTTTTTT

j_gene: TRBJ2-1
d_gene: TRBD2
v_gene: TRBV6-4
abundance: few
CDR3aa: CASRGTSGREFF
CDR3nt: TGTGCCAGCAGGGGGACTAGCGGGAGGGAATTCTTC

j_gene: TRBJ1-6
d_gene: NA
v_gene: TRBV9
abundance: NA
CDR3aa: CASSVGGFDSPLHF
CDR3nt: TGTGCCAGCAGCGTGGGGGGGTTTGATTCACCCCTCCACTTT

j_gene: TRBJ1-6
d_gene: NA
v_gene: TRBV4-1
abundance: NA
CDR3aa: CASSQDVRVPPLHF
CDR3nt: TGCGCCAGCAGCCAAGATGTCAGGGTTCCACCCCTCCACTTT

j_gene: TRBJ2-7
d_gene: NA
v_gene: TRBV18
abundance: NA
CDR3aa: CASSPPGWSGPAYEQYF
CDR3nt: TGTGCCAGCTCACCCCCAGGATGGAGCGGTCCTGCCTACGAGCAGTACTTC

j_gene: TRBJ2-3
d_gene: NA
v_gene: TRBV9
abundance: NA
CDR3aa: CASSPVGQSTDTQYF
CDR3nt: TGTGCCAGCAGCCCTGTTGGACAGAGCACAGATACGCAGTATTTT

j_gene: TRBJ2-1
d_gene: TRBD2
v_gene: TRBV19
abundance: NA
CDR3aa: CASSIMTSGFYNEQFF
CDR3nt: TGTGCCAGTAGTATAATGACTAGCGGTTTTTACAATGAGCAGTTCTTC

j_gene: TRBJ2-7
d_gene: NA
v_gene: TRBV9
abundance: NA
CDR3aa: CASSERQDDAYEQYF
CDR3nt: TGTGCCAGCAGCGAGCGACAGGACGACGCCTACGAGCAGTACTTC

j_gene: TRBJ2-5
d_gene: NA
v_gene: TRBV18
abundance: NA
CDR3aa: CASSRAGIQETQYF
CDR3nt: TGTGCCAGCTCACGCGCGGGGATCCAAGAGACCCAGTACTTC

j_gene: TRBJ1-5
d_gene: NA
v_gene: TRBV10-3
abundance: NA
CDR3aa: CAIGGAGGNQPQHF
CDR3nt: TGTGCCATTGGGGGGGCGGGTGGCAATCAGCCCCAGCATTTT

j_gene: TRBJ2-7
d_gene: NA
v_gene: TRBV2
abundance: NA
CDR3aa: CASSTGLASYEQYF
CDR3nt: TGTGCCAGCAGTACAGGTCTAGCGTCCTACGAGCAGTACTTC

j_gene: TRBJ2-5
d_gene: TRBD1
v_gene: TRBV19
abundance: NA
CDR3aa: CASSRTGDETQYF
CDR3nt: TGTGCCAGTAGTAGGACAGGGGATGAGACCCAGTACTTC

j_gene: TRBJ1-1
d_gene: NA
v_gene: TRBV28
abundance: NA
CDR3aa: CASRLTSPTEAFF
CDR3nt: TGTGCCAGCAGACTTACGAGTCCGACTGAAGCTTTCTTT

j_gene: TRBJ2-5
d_gene: TRBD2
v_gene: TRBV9
abundance: NA
CDR3aa: CASSVTSGGAGETQYF
CDR3nt: TGTGCCAGCAGCGTTACTAGCGGGGGGGCCGGGGAGACCCAGTACTTC

j_gene: TRBJ1-4
d_gene: NA
v_gene: TRBV18
abundance: NA
CDR3aa: CASSLDSPATNEKLFF
CDR3nt: TGTGCCAGCTCCCTTGACAGCCCTGCAACTAATGAAAAACTGTTTTTT

j_gene: TRBJ2-1
d_gene: TRBD2
v_gene: TRBV6-5
abundance: NA
CDR3aa: CASSWREAHNEQFF
CDR3nt: TGTGCCAGCAGTTGGCGGGAGGCTCACAATGAGCAGTTCTTC

j_gene: TRBJ1-2
d_gene: NA
v_gene: TRBV6-5
abundance: NA
CDR3aa: CASSYGPYGANYGYTF
CDR3nt: TGTGCCAGCAGTTACGGCCCCTACGGGGCTAACTATGGCTACACCTTC

j_gene: TRBJ2-3
d_gene: NA
v_gene: TRBV7-8
abundance: NA
CDR3aa: CASSKREDTDTQYF
CDR3nt: TGTGCCAGCAGCAAAAGGGAGGACACAGATACGCAGTATTTT

j_gene: TRBJ1-1
d_gene: NA
v_gene: TRBV9
abundance: NA
CDR3aa: CASSAGGRLMNTEAFF
CDR3nt: TGTGCCAGCAGCGCAGGAGGCCGCCTTATGAACACTGAAGCTTTCTTT

j_gene: TRBJ2-2
d_gene: NA
v_gene: TRBV28
abundance: NA
CDR3aa: CASSFPVNTGELFF
CDR3nt: TGTGCCAGCAGTTTTCCCGTTAACACCGGGGAGCTGTTTTTT

j_gene: TRBJ1-5
d_gene: NA
v_gene: TRBV6-5
abundance: NA
CDR3aa: CASSSGQGGQPQHF
CDR3nt: TGTGCCAGCAGTTCAGGCCAGGGTGGTCAGCCCCAGCATTTT

j_gene: TRBJ2-7
d_gene: TRBD2
v_gene: TRBV6-5
abundance: NA
CDR3aa: CASVAVSGGVYEQYF
CDR3nt: TGTGCCAGTGTCGCCGTTAGCGGGGGTGTCTACGAGCAGTACTTC

j_gene: TRBJ2-2
d_gene: TRBD2
v_gene: TRBV2
abundance: NA
CDR3aa: CASTRRDYTNTGELFF
CDR3nt: TGTGCCAGCACCAGAAGGGACTACACGAACACCGGGGAGCTGTTTTTT